These 2 T cell receptor beta chains were sequenced from one sample in a study of shared clonotypes between healthy human individuals. Clones were read by immunoSEQ multiplex PCR, and TCRdb kept only the in-frame ones, dropping some. The table records 2 million to 2.5 million clones, nearly 97% of them present only once. Sequences were obtained from naive CD4+ T cells sorted from blood. Noted subset: CD45RA+ positively selected. Receptor source: a man aged 18 to 35 in good health.

Comment on this clone: Other nucleotide sequences in the sample specify the same CDR3. V gene TRBV10-3 combines with J gene TRBJ2-7, with 8 nucleotides matching TRBD1. Trimming cost V 0 bases and J 5 bases; bases outside gene matches: 0. CDR1 ENHRY and CDR2 SYGVKD come from the germline V gene. The CDR3 extends over 13 amino acids. The CDR3: CAISESTGDEQYF. CDR3 bases: TGTGCCATCAGTGAGTCGACAGGGGACGAGCAGTACTTC.

A single count supports this clone. The V and J genes are TRBV7-2 and TRBJ2-3; D gene unclear. The V gene's germline CDR1 is SGHTA and CDR2 FQGNSA. Trimming took 5 bases from V and 5 from J, leaving 11 bases between them. CDR3 length: 13 amino acids. The CDR3 is CASSPRWGDTQYF. In DNA, the CDR3 is TGTGCCAGCAGCCCGAGGTGGGGAGATACGCAGTATTTT.